This is a list of T cell receptor beta chains from one sample in a study of OX40 agonist ivuxolimab in advanced cancers. Sequencing was performed with immunoSEQ multiplex PCR; in TCRdb, only in-frame clones are kept and a portion is missing. The table lists about 43,000 clones, roughly 86% of them singletons. The sequencing used CD4+ or CD8+ T cells sorted from blood, collected in a trial of the OX40 agonist ivuxolimab. Source of these receptors: an adult with an advanced solid tumor such as melanoma, head and neck, liver or kidney cancer. Each CDR3 is given with its conserved first and last residue. D genes are given only for firm matches. Clone sizes are given selectively: once, few, many, or a class where the clone is expanded.

j_gene	abundance	len	d_gene	v_gene	CDR3nt	CDR3aa
TRBJ2-5	NA	16	NA	TRBV27	TGTGCCAGCAGTTTATTCGGGGGCCGGGAAGGGGAGACCCAGTACTTC	CASSLFGGREGETQYF
TRBJ1-1	once	14	NA	TRBV11-1	TGTGCCAGCAGCTTACCCCCCCGGGGCCCCGAAGCTTTCTTT	CASSLPPRGPEAFF
TRBJ2-7	once	13	TRBD1	TRBV19	TGTGCCAGTAGTGTCGACAGGGGGTACGAGCAGTACTTC	CASSVDRGYEQYF
TRBJ2-3	NA	15	NA	TRBV7-6	TGTGCCAGCAGCCCCGCCCATGGCATCACAGATACGCAGTATTTT	CASSPAHGITDTQYF
TRBJ1-1	NA	13	NA	TRBV11-2	TGTGCCAGCAGCTTCACGAGGGCCACTGAAGCTTTCTTT	CASSFTRATEAFF
TRBJ2-1	NA	16	TRBD2	TRBV7-9	TGTGCCAGCAGCTTAGAAACTAGCGGGACCTACAATGAGCAGTTCTTC	CASSLETSGTYNEQFF
TRBJ2-7	NA	11	NA	TRBV27	TGTGCCAGCAGTTCTTCCTACGAGCAGTACTTC	CASSSSYEQYF
TRBJ2-1	NA	16	TRBD1	TRBV27	TGTGCCAGCAGTCCTTCCACCGGGACAGGGACGAATGAGCAGTTCTTC	CASSPSTGTGTNEQFF
TRBJ2-3	once	15	NA	TRBV6-6	TGTGCCAGCAGTTACACAGCCGGGACATCAGATACGCAGTATTTT	CASSYTAGTSDTQYF
TRBJ2-4	NA	16	NA	TRBV7-9	TGTGCCAGCAGCGTTAGTGGGTCCCTAGCCAAAAACATTCAGTACTTC	CASSVSGSLAKNIQYF
TRBJ1-2	NA	13	TRBD1	TRBV29-1	TGCAGCGTTCCCCGGGACAGTTTCTATGGCTACACCTTC	CSVPRDSFYGYTF
TRBJ1-4	once	15	TRBD1	TRBV4-1	TGCGCCAGCAGCCAAGTACAGGGGGCAGTTGAAAAACTGTTTTTT	CASSQVQGAVEKLFF
TRBJ1-5	NA	14	NA	TRBV15	TGTGCCACCAGCAGAGTTCTGGGCAATCAGCCCCAGCATTTT	CATSRVLGNQPQHF
TRBJ2-1	NA	13	TRBD2	TRBV19	TGTGCCAGTAGTGTGGGACTATACAATGAGCAGTTCTTC	CASSVGLYNEQFF
TRBJ1-6	NA	15	NA	TRBV5-4	TGTGCCAGCAGCTTACAGGGTAGCTATAATTCACCCCTCCACTTT	CASSLQGSYNSPLHF
TRBJ2-1	NA	14	TRBD2	TRBV25-1	TGTGCCAGCAGTGACGCGGGGGGGTTAGGTGAGCAGTTCTTC	CASSDAGGLGEQFF
TRBJ2-1	NA	15	NA	TRBV9	TGTGCCAGCAGCGTACAACAGTCCTCCTACAATGAGCAGTTCTTC	CASSVQQSSYNEQFF
TRBJ2-1	NA	16	TRBD2	TRBV4-3	TGCGCCAGCAGCCCTCGGACTAGCGGGAGAGGCAATGAGCAGTTCTTC	CASSPRTSGRGNEQFF
TRBJ2-1	NA	15	TRBD2	TRBV9	TGTGCCAGCAGCGCTAGCGGGAGGTTCTACAATGAGCAGTTCTTC	CASSASGRFYNEQFF
TRBJ2-2	NA	13	NA	TRBV9	TGTGCCAGCAGCGTAGATTGGAGCGGGGAGCTGTTTTTT	CASSVDWSGELFF
TRBJ2-2	NA	15	NA	TRBV29-1	TGCAGCGTTGAGATCTCCGGAACGAACACCGGGGAGCTGTTTTTT	CSVEISGTNTGELFF
TRBJ2-1	NA	18	NA	TRBV4-1	TGCGCCAGCAGCCAAGCGGTTTCAGGCCCCGGCTATTACAATGAGCAGTTCTTC	CASSQAVSGPGYYNEQFF
TRBJ1-1	once	13	TRBD1	TRBV4-3	TGCGCCAGCAGCCCGGGACAGGGGATTGAAGCTTTCTTT	CASSPGQGIEAFF
TRBJ1-3	NA	16	NA	TRBV2	TGTGCCAGCAGAAAAGGTCCAGAGACACTCGGAAACACCATATATTTT	CASRKGPETLGNTIYF
TRBJ2-1	NA	14	TRBD1	TRBV27	TGTGCCAGCAGTTTAGGGACAGCTCACAATGAGCAGTTCTTC	CASSLGTAHNEQFF
TRBJ2-3	NA	15	NA	TRBV27	TGTGCCAGCAGTTTATCGTCGTGGCGCACAGATACGCAGTATTTT	CASSLSSWRTDTQYF
TRBJ2-5	NA	17	TRBD2	TRBV19	TGTGCCAGTAGTATAGACCCCAGCGGGGGGTTCCAAGAGACCCAGTACTTC	CASSIDPSGGFQETQYF
TRBJ1-5	NA	16	TRBD1	TRBV7-7	TGTGCCAGCAGCACCTACCCCGGGACAGGGGGAGGGCCCCAGCATTTT	CASSTYPGTGGGPQHF
TRBJ1-4	NA	14	NA	TRBV6-5	TGTGCCAGCAGTCAGGCAGGGATATTGGAAAAACTGTTTTTT	CASSQAGILEKLFF
TRBJ2-1	NA	15	TRBD1	TRBV13	TGTGCCAGCACCAAACCGGGACAGGGTATCAATGAGCAGTTCTTC	CASTKPGQGINEQFF
TRBJ1-1	NA	11	NA	TRBV27	TGTGCCAGCAGTTTTGGAACTGAAGCTTTCTTT	CASSFGTEAFF
TRBJ2-1	NA	12	TRBD1	TRBV7-9	TGTGCCGGGGGACAGGGGTACAATGAGCAGTTCTTC	CAGGQGYNEQFF
TRBJ1-4	NA	15	NA	TRBV5-8	TGTGCCAGCAGCTTGGTGGTGGGGACTAATGAAAAACTGTTTTTT	CASSLVVGTNEKLFF
TRBJ1-2	once	15	NA	TRBV4-3	TGCGCCAGCAGCCAAGCGAGGGTTTTGTATAGTGGCTACACCTTC	CASSQARVLYSGYTF
TRBJ2-5	NA	13	NA	TRBV5-6	TGTGCCAGCAGCTTGGCCGTTGTGGAGACCCAGTACTTC	CASSLAVVETQYF
TRBJ1-1	NA	15	NA	TRBV9	TGTGCCAGCAGCTCTCTGGGACCCTTGAACACTGAAGCTTTCTTT	CASSSLGPLNTEAFF
TRBJ1-2	NA	15	NA	TRBV28	TGTGCCAGCAGTCCCCCGGGCGGTGCTAACTATGGCTACACCTTC	CASSPPGGANYGYTF
TRBJ2-3	NA	16	TRBD2	TRBV4-1	TGCGCCAGCAGCCAAGAATGGGGGGGGAGCACAGATACGCAGTATTTT	CASSQEWGGSTDTQYF
TRBJ2-2	NA	12	NA	TRBV27	TGTGCCAGCCGAGGCTGGACCGGGGAGCTGTTTTTT	CASRGWTGELFF
TRBJ1-1	NA	13	NA	TRBV9	TGTGCCAGCAGCCCGTATAGGGGCCCTGAAGCTTTCTTT	CASSPYRGPEAFF
TRBJ2-7	NA	14	NA	TRBV4-3	TGCGCCAGCAGCCAAGAGAGGGGCTCCTACGAGCAGTACTTC	CASSQERGSYEQYF
TRBJ2-1	NA	12	NA	TRBV13	TGTGCCAGCAGCTTAGCGAACAATGAGCAGTTCTTC	CASSLANNEQFF
TRBJ2-3	NA	14	NA	TRBV9	TGTGCCAGCAGCGTATCCGAAATACCAGATACGCAGTATTTT	CASSVSEIPDTQYF
TRBJ1-3	NA	15	TRBD1	TRBV4-3	TGCGCCAGCAGCCAAGGAGGGGGGACAGCAGACACCATATATTTT	CASSQGGGTADTIYF
TRBJ2-1	NA	16	NA	TRBV18	TGTGCCAGCTCAATAGGGGGCGGACTAGTGCTCAATGAGCAGTTCTTC	CASSIGGGLVLNEQFF
TRBJ2-3	NA	12	NA	TRBV19	TGTGCCAGTAGTATGGGGGTAGATACGCAGTATTTT	CASSMGVDTQYF
TRBJ2-1	NA	15	TRBD1	TRBV7-9	TGTGCCAGCAGCTATGGGACAGACTCCTACAATGAGCAGTTCTTC	CASSYGTDSYNEQFF
TRBJ2-1	NA	13	NA	TRBV10-2	TGCGCCAGCATAGGGGGGGGGAGTGGGGAGCAGTTCTTC	CASIGGGSGEQFF
TRBJ1-2	NA	11	NA	TRBV7-9	TGTGCCAGCAGCTCACCCTATGGCTACACCTTC	CASSSPYGYTF
TRBJ1-1	NA	16	NA	TRBV9	TGTGCCAGCAGCGTAGAAGGGGAGGTATCTAACACTGAAGCTTTCTTT	CASSVEGEVSNTEAFF
TRBJ2-7	once	16	TRBD1	TRBV7-8	TGTGCCAGCAGCTCCCGGACAGGGGAATCATCCTACGAGCAGTACTTC	CASSSRTGESSYEQYF
TRBJ1-1	NA	13	TRBD1	TRBV19	TGTGCCAGTAGTACGACAGGGGCCACTGAAGCTTTCTTT	CASSTTGATEAFF
TRBJ1-2	NA	12	NA	TRBV29-1	TGCAGCGTTGAACTTACAGGCTGGGGCTACACCTTC	CSVELTGWGYTF
TRBJ2-7	NA	14	NA	TRBV28	TGTGCCAGCAGTTCAACAGGGCCCTCCTACGAGCAGTACTTC	CASSSTGPSYEQYF